These T cell receptor beta chains were read from a single sample in a study of cytomegalovirus exposure and HLA in healthy donors. Assay: immunoSEQ multiplex PCR; the TCRdb copy retains only in-frame clones and omits some. This sample has around 250,000 clones, with nearly 90% found just once. The sample comprised PBMCs. Receptors originate from a woman between 18 and 30 years old in good health and CMV-seronegative. Each CDR3 is given with its conserved first and last residue. The D gene is left open where the match is weak. Size is stated for part of the rows, as once, few or many counts, or as a class when the clone is expanded.

V gene	J gene	D gene	clone size	CDR3 DNA	CDR3 protein
TRBV7-9	TRBJ2-1	TRBD2	.	TGTGCCAGCAGCTTAGCCCCCTTTGGGCGGGGGGGATACAATGAGCAGTTCTTC	CASSLAPFGRGGYNEQFF
TRBV27	TRBJ1-3	.	.	TGTGCCAGCAGTCAACTCCCCCCGGGGGCTGGAAACACCATATATTTT	CASSQLPPGAGNTIYF
TRBV6-6	TRBJ2-2	.	.	TGTGCCAGCAGCCAAGGCCTCAGGGTCGGGGAGCTGTTTTTT	CASSQGLRVGELFF
TRBV6-5	TRBJ1-4	TRBD1	.	TGTGCCAGCAGTCGTAACGGACAGGGTTTTGAAAAACTGTTTTTT	CASSRNGQGFEKLFF
TRBV4-2	TRBJ2-1	TRBD1	.	TGTGCCAGCAGCCAAGAATTGGGGACAGGGTACTCCTACAATGAGCAGTTCTTC	CASSQELGTGYSYNEQFF
TRBV10-3	TRBJ2-1	TRBD1	.	TGTGCCATCAGTGAGGCGGGACAGGGGAATGAGCAGTTCTTC	CAISEAGQGNEQFF
TRBV6-5	TRBJ1-4	.	.	TGTGCCAGCAGGCCCGCCGGGACATGGGGCGAAAAACTGTTTTTT	CASRPAGTWGEKLFF
TRBV19	TRBJ2-2	TRBD1	.	TGTGCCAGTACGGGGCGACAGGGACCGAACACCGGGGAGCTGTTTTTT	CASTGRQGPNTGELFF
TRBV11-3	TRBJ1-1	TRBD1	.	TGTGCCAGCAGCTCCACGCGGACAGGGGGAAACACTGAAGCTTTCTTT	CASSSTRTGGNTEAFF
TRBV5-1	TRBJ2-1	.	.	TGCGCCAGCAGCCCCGAGGTCGTTCGTTCAGGGGTTGAGCAGTTCTTC	CASSPEVVRSGVEQFF
TRBV28	TRBJ2-2	.	few	TGTGCCAGCAGTCCCAGGCCCACCGGGGAGCTGTTTTTT	CASSPRPTGELFF
TRBV28	TRBJ1-2	.	.	TGTGCCAGCAGTTTGCCAACAGGATCTTATTTTGGCTACACCTTC	CASSLPTGSYFGYTF
TRBV4-1	TRBJ2-1	TRBD1	.	TGCGCCAGCAGCCAAGAGGGGACAGAGGACAATGAGCAGTTCTTC	CASSQEGTEDNEQFF
TRBV6-6	TRBJ2-3	.	.	TGTGCCAGCAGGTTGGGGGGAACCACAGATACGCAGTATTTT	CASRLGGTTDTQYF
TRBV11-2	TRBJ2-2	.	.	TGTGCCAGCAGCCCCTTGAACACCGGGGAGCTGTTTTTT	CASSPLNTGELFF
TRBV7-9	TRBJ1-1	.	.	TGTGCCAGCAGCACCCAGGGGAACACTGAAGCTTTCTTT	CASSTQGNTEAFF
TRBV1	TRBJ2-5	.	.	TGCACCAGCAGCCAAGACGGACTAGCGGGGGCCACATGGTTCCAAGAGACCCAGTACTTC	CTSSQDGLAGATWFQETQYF
TRBV11-2	TRBJ1-2	.	.	TGTGCCAGCAGCTTAGGTTTAGGGGACTATGGCTACACCTTC	CASSLGLGDYGYTF
TRBV4-2	TRBJ1-1	.	.	TGTGCCAGCAGCCAAGAGGGACAAATGAACACTGAAGCTTTCTTT	CASSQEGQMNTEAFF
TRBV5-1	TRBJ2-6	.	.	TGCGCCAGCAGCTCGGGGGCTGGGGCCAACGTCCTGACTTTC	CASSSGAGANVLTF
TRBV9	TRBJ2-7	TRBD1	.	TGTGCCAGCAGCGCCGGGACAGGGAACGAGCAGTACTTC	CASSAGTGNEQYF
TRBV30	TRBJ2-5	TRBD2	.	TGTGCCTGGAGCGGGGGGACGCGGGAGACCCAGTACTTC	CAWSGGTRETQYF
TRBV5-6	TRBJ1-1	.	few	TGTGCCAGCAGCTTGCAGGGCATGAACACTGAAGCTTTCTTT	CASSLQGMNTEAFF
TRBV5-1	TRBJ2-2	.	.	TGCGCCAGCAGCTTAGGCAGGGGGGACACCGGGGAGCTGTTTTTT	CASSLGRGDTGELFF
TRBV9	TRBJ2-3	TRBD2	.	TGTGCCAGCAGCCTCTCGAGCGGGGGCACAGATACGCAGTATTTT	CASSLSSGGTDTQYF
TRBV7-9	TRBJ2-2	.	.	TGTGCCAGCAGCTCAATATCCGGGGGTGAGACCGGGGAGCTGTTTTTT	CASSSISGGETGELFF
TRBV11-2	TRBJ1-1	.	.	TGTGCCAGCAGCTCGACATTCACTGAAGCTTTCTTT	CASSSTFTEAFF
TRBV7-7	TRBJ2-7	TRBD1	.	TGTGCTAGCAGCTTAGGACAGGGGCACTACGAGCAGTACTTC	CASSLGQGHYEQYF
TRBV6-1	TRBJ2-1	.	.	TGTGCCAGCAGGGACAGCTATCATGAGCAGTTCTTC	CASRDSYHEQFF
TRBV6-4	TRBJ2-1	TRBD2	.	TGTGCCAGCAGTGACCTTTGGTCCGGTGGTTCGACCACCTGGAGCGGGGGGGCCGGCAATGAGCAGTTCTTC	CASSDLWSGGSTTWSGGAGNEQFF
TRBV19	TRBJ1-1	TRBD1	.	TGTGCCAGTAGCCGGGGACAGGTTAACACTGAAGCTTTCTTT	CASSRGQVNTEAFF
TRBV7-7	TRBJ2-2	TRBD2	.	TGTGCCAGCAGCTTAGGACTAGCGGGGACCGGGGAGCTGTTTTTT	CASSLGLAGTGELFF
TRBV28	TRBJ2-1	.	.	TGTGCCAGCAGTTTAGCTAGCCGGTTCAATGAGCAGTTCTTC	CASSLASRFNEQFF
TRBV19	TRBJ2-6	.	.	TGTGCCAGTAGGCCTGCCCCCAGGGACTGGAGCTCTGGGGCCAACGTCCTGACTTTC	CASRPAPRDWSSGANVLTF
TRBV7-2	TRBJ1-1	.	.	TGTGCCAGCAGCCCTTATCCTCTATGGGGCTCGAACACTGAAGCTTTCTTT	CASSPYPLWGSNTEAFF
TRBV6-5	TRBJ1-1	TRBD1	.	TGTGCCAGCATCTTAGGGGGGACAGGGGGCAGAGCTTTCTTT	CASILGGTGGRAFF
TRBV6-5	TRBJ1-1	TRBD1	.	TGTGCCAGCAGCCCGGGACAGGGGTACACTGAAGCTTTCTTT	CASSPGQGYTEAFF
TRBV2	TRBJ2-7	TRBD1	few	TGTGCCAGCAGCCGGGACAGGGAATACGAGCAGTACTTC	CASSRDREYEQYF
TRBV28	TRBJ2-5	.	.	TGTGCCAGTTCACAGCTCATCCCTTTGGAGACCCAGTACTTC	CASSQLIPLETQYF
TRBV19	TRBJ2-3	TRBD1	.	TGTGCCAGTAGTTCGGACAGGGAGCCTTTCACAGATACGCAGTATTTT	CASSSDREPFTDTQYF
TRBV5-1	TRBJ2-1	.	once	TGCGCCAGCAGCGGTGACAGCTACAATGAGCAGTTCTTC	CASSGDSYNEQFF
TRBV27	TRBJ2-7	.	.	TGTGCCAGCAGTTTTCAGGCTTCCTACGAGCAGTACTTC	CASSFQASYEQYF
TRBV6-1	TRBJ1-2	TRBD1	.	TGTGCCAGCAGGGTTCCGGGACAGGGGGCCTTCACCTTC	CASRVPGQGAFTF
TRBV6-4	TRBJ1-6	.	once	TGTGCCAGCAGGAGCTCCTATAATTCACCCCTCCACTTT	CASRSSYNSPLHF
TRBV27	TRBJ1-5	.	.	TGTGCCAGCAGCCCATTATTGGGGGGACATCAGCCCCAGCATTTT	CASSPLLGGHQPQHF
TRBV7-9	TRBJ1-4	.	.	TGTGCCAGCAGTTCCGGGACAACAAATGAAAAACTGTTTTTT	CASSSGTTNEKLFF
TRBV5-1	TRBJ2-1	.	.	TGCGCCAGCAGCTTGGCCGGCAGGGGTGGTGACAATGAGCAGTTCTTC	CASSLAGRGGDNEQFF
TRBV6-4	TRBJ1-2	TRBD1	.	TGTGCCAGCAGTCCCTCCGGGACAGGGGTATTTCGCGACTATGGCTACACCTTC	CASSPSGTGVFRDYGYTF
TRBV7-6	TRBJ2-3	TRBD2	once	TGTGCCAGCAGCTTAGCGCCGGGACTAGGTTTTCCTGGGGATACGCAGTATTTT	CASSLAPGLGFPGDTQYF